Presented here are 10 T cell receptor beta chains from one specimen sequenced in a study of blood T cell repertoires in COVID-19. Data came from immunoSEQ multiplex PCR; TCRdb stores just in-frame clones and leaves some out. The repertoire consists of about 300,000 clones, with 70% to 85% occurring once and the leading ten covering about 1.5%. The sample was peripheral blood. The receptors here all came from a human donor with COVID-19, enrolled during active disease. The donor label of this sample is uncertain.

The rearrangement joins TRBV9 to TRBJ2-7; 8 bases align to TRBD2. Trimming removed 1 base from V and 6 bases from J; junction bases left unmatched: 9. Germline loops: CDR1 SGDLS, CDR2 YYNGEE. This CDR3 has 15 residues. The CDR3 sequence is CASSVIPGGPSEQYF. For the CDR3, the DNA is TGTGCCAGCAGCGTAATTCCGGGAGGGCCCTCCGAGCAGTACTTC.

This chain joins TRBV19 and TRBJ1-5; D perhaps matches TRBD1 (6 bases). The CDR3 totals 14 residues. Trimming shortened V by 7 bases and J by 5 bases, and 15 bases separated the two germline ends. CDR1 and CDR2 (germline): LNHDA, SQIVND (reference sequence). CDR3 DNA sequence: TGTGCCAGTACTATGGACAGATTAGATCAGCCCCAGCATTTT. Translating it yields CASTMDRLDQPQHF.

The V call is TRBV5-1, the J call TRBJ2-7; TRBD1 matches 7 bases. V was clipped by 3 bases and J by 1 base; unmatched bases: 7. From germline, CDR1 is SGHRS and CDR2 YFSETQ. The CDR3 loop spans 15 amino acids. Here the CDR3 DNA reads TGCGCCAGCAGCTCACGGGACAGAGGATCCTACGAGCAGTACTTC. Translated: CASSSRDRGSYEQYF.

The CDR3 protein is CASSQSLGLAGGRTGELFF. The CDR3 coding sequence is TGTGCCAGCAGCCAATCGTTGGGACTAGCGGGAGGACGCACCGGGGAGCTGTTTTTT. The V and J genes are TRBV4-2 and TRBJ2-2; 15 nucleotides agree with TRBD2. The CDR3 length is 19 residues. Looked up from germline, CDR1 is LGHNA and CDR2 is YNFKEQ. V lost 2 bases to trimming and J lost 4 bases; unmatched junction nucleotides: 8.

This chain links TRBV2 with TRBJ1-1, with a tentative D call TRBD1 (5 bases). The CDR3 consists of 12 residues. In germline, CDR1 is SNHLY, CDR2 FYNNEI. The V gene lost 7 bases and the J gene lost 11 bases, with 17 bases spanning the gap. The chain's CDR3 is CASTAAGFMAFF. The CDR3 coding sequence is TGTGCCAGCACCGCCGCAGGGTTTATGGCTTTCTTT.

The rearrangement uses TRBV30 and TRBJ1-1; D is ambiguous. Germline CDR1 GTSNPN, CDR2 SVGIG (reference sequence). Between the trimmed V and J ends, which lost 0 bases and 4 bases, there was a span of 12 bases. This CDR3 has 14 residues. Here the CDR3 reads CAWSVEGWGTEAFF. The CDR3 DNA is TGTGCCTGGAGTGTGGAGGGTTGGGGCACTGAAGCTTTCTTT.

The rearrangement joins TRBV19 to TRBJ2-7; 7 bases map to TRBD1. CDR1 LNHDA and CDR2 SQIVND come from the germline V gene (reference sequence). This CDR3 is built from 14 residues. With 9 bases clipped from V and 2 bases from J, the junction kept 10 bases outside the gene matches. The CDR3 is CASRRDRVAYEQYF. CDR3 coding DNA: TGTGCCAGCAGAAGAGACAGGGTGGCCTACGAGCAGTACTTC.

Of note for this clone: One junction end does not reproduce the germline sequence, and a read error may be involved. The V call is TRBV12-3 or TRBV12-4, the J call TRBJ1-1; possible D gene TRBD1, 5 bases. CDR3 length: 13 amino acids. The CDR3 nucleotides read TGTGCCAGCAGTTTATTCAGTGGGGGGACGGGAAGCTTT. It codes for CASSLFSGGTGSF.

The rearrangement uses TRBV7-2 and TRBJ2-3, with 8 bases identical to TRBD2. The CDR3 covers 16 residues. Germline CDR1 and CDR2: SGHTA and FQGNSA. V trimming: 4 bases; J trimming: 4 bases; junction bases outside the gene matches: 10. The chain's CDR3 is CASSSTLAVVADTQYF. Written as DNA, the CDR3 is TGTGCCAGCAGCTCGACACTAGCGGTGGTGGCAGATACGCAGTATTTT.

The V call is TRBV6-5, the J call TRBJ1-5; unclear D gene. V was pared by 7 bases and J by 6 bases, with 13 bases between. Germline V gene data show CDR1 as MNHEY and CDR2 as SVGAGI. This CDR3 region has 13 residues. CDR3 sequence: CASTNRVSQPQHF. DNA for the CDR3: TGTGCCAGCACGAATCGGGTGAGTCAGCCCCAGCATTTT.